The clone carrying this T cell receptor beta chain has just a few counts. The antigen is undetermined. The record originates from a study of T-cell reconstitution after alpha-beta-depleted transplantation in children. Study-level points and caveats: Where alpha-beta T cells came from about two months after transplant was reportedly several hundred expanded graft clones.

The authors prepared the TCRbeta library with unique molecular identifiers. Each CDR3 protein is one row after TCRdb ran MiXCR on the PCR reads. The table includes 550,000 to 800,000 distinct CDR3 sequences, around 14% detected once. V dropped 4 bases and J dropped 12; count of bases not matched to a gene: 10. This CDR3 spans 14 amino acids. Germline values: CDR1 SGHVS, CDR2 FNYEAQ. This chain links TRBV7-6 with TRBJ2-1, with 9 bases fitting TRBD2. The source of this sequence is a girl under 10 years old with congenital amegakaryocytic thrombocytopenia, due to receive a stem cell transplant. The sample here was PBMCs, taken before TCRalphabeta/CD19-depleted stem cell transplant. The CDR3 sequence is CASSSHIAGAGQFF. The CDR3, as DNA: TGTGCCAGCAGCTCCCATATAGCGGGGGCGGGGCAGTTCTTC.